This T cell receptor (beta chain) is from a study of healthy donors' naive CD4 and CD8 T cells. Regarding this clonotype: Antigen unknown.

Broader study findings: Roughly 13% of CD4/CD8 propensity variance appeared explained by V, J and CDR3 charge.

Starting from about 470 ng of total RNA, TCR libraries were made with linear amplification. Each CDR3 protein is one row after TCRdb ran MiXCR on the reads. The data contain around 200,000 distinct CDR3 sequences, 65% to 80% of them singletons. Sequencing was carried out using naive CD4+ and CD8+ T cells sorted from blood, pooled from several donors. This receptor was taken from a pool of human donors in good health; the sample pools cells from several healthy donors.

This CDR3 reads CASSTRGGEQYF. The CDR3 DNA follows: TGTGCCAGCAGTACCAGGGGAGGCGAGCAGTACTTC. The V and J genes are TRBV6-5 and TRBJ2-7, with D perhaps assigned TRBD1 or TRBD2 (6 bases each). CDR1 and CDR2 (germline): MNHEY, SVGAGI. The CDR3 runs to 12 residues. The V gene lost 5 bases and the J gene lost 6 bases, with 11 bases spanning the gap.